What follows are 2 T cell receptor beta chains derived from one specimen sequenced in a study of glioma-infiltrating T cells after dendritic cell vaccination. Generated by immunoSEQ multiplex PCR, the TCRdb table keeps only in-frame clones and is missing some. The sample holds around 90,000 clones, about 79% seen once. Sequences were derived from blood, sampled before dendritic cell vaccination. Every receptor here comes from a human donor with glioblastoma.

CDR3 sequence reads: CASSTVTGGNGYTF. CDR3 nucleotide sequence: TGTGCCAGCAGCACGGTGACAGGGGGCAATGGCTACACCTTC. V is TRBV7-9 and J is TRBJ1-2, with 10 positions matching TRBD1. The germline V gene encodes CDR1 SEHNR and CDR2 FQNEAQ (reference sequence). The CDR3 is 14 residues long. Trimming took 5 bases from V and 6 from J; bases not matched to a gene: 6.

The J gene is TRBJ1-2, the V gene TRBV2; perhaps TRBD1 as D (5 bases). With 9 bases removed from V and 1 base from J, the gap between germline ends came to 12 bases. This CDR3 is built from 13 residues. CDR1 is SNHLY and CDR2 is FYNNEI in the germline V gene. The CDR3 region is CASTGQINYGYTF. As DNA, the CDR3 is TGTGCCAGTACCGGACAAATTAACTATGGCTACACCTTC.